A single sample is the source of the 7 T cell receptor beta chains below, sequenced in a study of type 1 regulatory T cells. The study's findings and limits: Compared with non-type 1 regulatory T cells, type 1 regulatory T cells showed a more restricted TCR repertoire.

TCRdb ran MiXCR on the reads and lists one entry per CDR3 protein. This table has under 6,500 distinct CDR3 sequences, roughly a third appearing once. For these receptors, no antigen is known. The sample comprised cultured type 1 regulatory T (Tr1) cells, either the whole culture or a sorted fraction (not recorded which). The source is a human donor in good health.

This rearrangement joins TRBV20-1 to TRBJ2-1, with 14 bases fitting TRBD2. The CDR3 totals 15 residues. The V and J ends lost 6 bases and 8 bases, in that order; junction bases with no gene match: 9. Germline CDR1 DFQATT, CDR2 SNEGSKA (reference sequence). The CDR3 DNA sequence: TGCAGTGCCTCCCGACTAGCGGGAGGGCGGGATGAGCAGTTCTTC. Its translation: CSASRLAGGRDEQFF.

This clonotype was found many times. The J gene is TRBJ2-7, the V gene TRBV4-1; 13 bases line up with TRBD2. The CDR3 has 21 amino acids. The V gene end was trimmed by 0 bases and the J gene end by 3 bases; junction bases not matched to a gene: 17. Germline assignment: CDR1 MGHRA and CDR2 YSYEKL. The CDR3 loop reads CASSQDFPTSGRPTPFYEQYF. In DNA form, the CDR3 reads TGCGCCAGCAGCCAAGATTTCCCGACTAGCGGGAGGCCCACACCCTTCTACGAGCAGTACTTC.

CDR3 residues: CASSERQGANYGYTF. The CDR3 DNA reads as TGTGCCAGCAGTGAAAGGCAGGGAGCTAACTATGGCTACACCTTC. The V call is TRBV2, the J call TRBJ1-2; maybe TRBD1 (5 bases). Trimming stripped 2 bases from V and 0 bases from J, with 10 bases between. The germline V gene encodes CDR1 SNHLY and CDR2 FYNNEI. The length of the CDR3 is 15 residues.

This rearrangement joins TRBV18 to TRBJ1-4; TRBD1 is a possible D gene (5 bases). This CDR3 has 14 amino acids. Trimming removed 1 base at V and 4 bases at J, with 7 bases between. Germline lookup yields CDR1 KGHSH and CDR2 LQKENI. The CDR3 region has the DNA TGTGCCAGCTCACCACAGGGGCTTAATGAAAAACTGTTTTTT. It encodes CASSPQGLNEKLFF. Supplemented by reference TRBV18 and TRBJ1-4, the full variable domain reads NAGVMQNPRHLVRRRGQEARLRCSPMKGHSHVYWYRQLPEEGLKFMVYLQKENIIDESGMPKERFSAEFPKEGPSILRIQQVVRGDSAAYFCASSPQGLNEKLFFGSGTQLSVL.

The chain combines TRBV27 with TRBJ1-1; perhaps TRBD1 as D (6 bases). This CDR3 has 14 amino acids. Trimming shortened V by 7 bases and J by 4 bases, and 16 bases separated the two germline ends. The germline CDR1 and CDR2 sequences are MNHEY and SMNVEV (reference sequence). The CDR3 here is CASKIQGLLTEAFF. CDR3 nucleotide sequence: TGTGCCAGCAAAATCCAGGGGTTACTCACTGAAGCTTTCTTT.

Within the sample, this clonotype is medium-sized (0.01 to 0.1%). V usage is TRBV3-1 and J usage is TRBJ2-2; D is uncertain. CDR3 length: 12 residues. V was clipped by 1 base and J by 8 bases, with 5 bases between them. CDR1 is LGHDT, CDR2 YNNKEL, per germline (reference sequence). For the CDR3, the DNA is TGTGCCAGCAGCCAAGCTTTGGGGGAGCTGTTTTTT. Amino acids: CASSQALGELFF.

Notes on this clonotype: A much larger clone lies a single base off, so this may be a read error. This sequence joins TRBV28 and TRBJ2-7, with D perhaps matching TRBD1 (5 bases). Germline CDR1 MDHEN, CDR2 SYDVKM. CDR3 size: 15 residues. Trimming left V 6 bases short and J 5 bases short, with 20 bases between. CDR3 sequence reads: CASSPVEQAFHEQYF. The CDR3 nucleotides are TGTGCCAGCAGCCCTGTGGAACAGGCCTTCCACGAGCAGTACTTC.